This paragraph reports one T cell receptor (beta chain). Its antigen is not yet known. No qualities accompany the bases; no much larger clone lies one base away. The sample comes from a study of T cells in tumors after PD-1 blockade (dated by TCRdb to about 2019). Regarding the study in general: Patients with prior checkpoint blockade, systemic immunosuppressant use, or recent radiotherapy or other anti-cancer therapy within 4 weeks were excluded. RECIST version 1.1 was used to evaluate clinical response. While on anti-PD-1 treatment, some of the patients also continued taking daily vismodegib 150 mg. Pembrolizumab 200 mg every 3 weeks or cemiplimab 350 mg every 2 weeks was administered to patients. Paired single-cell RNA and TCR sequencing was performed on site-matched tumors from BCC or SCC patients before and after anti-PD-1 therapy. Peripheral blood samples averaged approximately 100,000 TCR templates (range roughly 24,679-257,772) and about 36,000 unique clonotypes. To compare blood and tumor clonotypes, bulk TCR sequencing was performed on nine to eleven peripheral blood samples from roughly 5 patients.

Genomic DNA extracted from tumor biopsies or peripheral blood was used for bulk TCRbeta sequencing, with input ranging from roughly 600 ng to 6,004 ng. All patients had histologically proven advanced or metastatic basal or squamous cell carcinoma and were poor candidates for surgical resection. The basal cell carcinoma cohort comprised 10 or so patients, of whom seven to nine had bulk tumor TCR sequencing. CDR1 and CDR2 were assigned from the germline V gene as MNHEY and SVGAGI. V loses 0 bases of germline sequence and J loses 1 base, and the interval between the two ends is 3 bases. The CDR3 spans 13 residues, from the cysteine through the phenylalanine. CDR3 DNA only is kept here, 39 bases in frame from base 1. Deep TCRbeta sequencing was performed with the immunoSEQ platform. As for how the authors treated the data: For further analysis, only productive rearrangements were exported out of the immunoSEQ Analyzer. T cell phenotypes were assigned to bulk TCRbeta clonotypes by matching the clonotypes to single-cell RNA+TCR-seq clones that had the same TCRbeta sequence. Using bulk TCR sequencing data, clone enrichment in tumor was calculated by dividing a clone's tumor frequency by the same clone's PBMC frequency. GLIPH was used to sort TCRs into specificity groups, which are clusters of distinct TCRs that likely recognize common antigens through shared CDR3 motifs. What TCRdb holds here is the immuneACCESS table cut down to in-frame rearrangements. Part of the clones is not present; checked against another copy, under half of the missing clones reflect an unresolved V gene, and the others are unexplained. Clonal size and the V and J genes are those of that table, whereas D and trimming came from the DNA. The sample data list 45,000 to 60,000 clones, and more than 60% of these were observed just once. Around 9.3% of the sample is in the top ten clones.

The investigation overall reported the following: About 40% of TCR clonotypes from the tumor were detected in blood, and certain novel exhausted tumor clones were present in blood collected before treatment, which suggests recruitment from the periphery. The source of novel T cell clones was not identified, and lymphoid organs or rare unexpanded clones within the tumor or the tumor periphery could be included among the possible sources.

Sequencing was performed on PBMCs, taken before anti-PD-1 therapy. The chain employs TRBV6-5 and TRBJ1-1; no D gene is confidently identified. This sequence was found in a human donor with advanced basal cell or squamous cell carcinoma (not recorded which). CDR3 sequence: CASSYSQNTEAFF. The DNA sequence reads TGTGCCAGCAGTTACTCACAGAACACTGAAGCTTTCTTT.